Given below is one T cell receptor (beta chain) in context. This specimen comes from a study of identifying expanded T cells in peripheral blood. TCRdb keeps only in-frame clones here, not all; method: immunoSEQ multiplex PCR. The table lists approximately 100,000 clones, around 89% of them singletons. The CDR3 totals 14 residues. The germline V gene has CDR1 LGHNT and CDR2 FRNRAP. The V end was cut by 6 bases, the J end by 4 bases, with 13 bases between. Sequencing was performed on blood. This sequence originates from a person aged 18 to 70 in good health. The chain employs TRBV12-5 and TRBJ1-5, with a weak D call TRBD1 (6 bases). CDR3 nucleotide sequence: TGTGCTAGTGGCCCCGGGGGCCGGAATCAGCCCCAGCATTTT. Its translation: CASGPGGRNQPQHF.